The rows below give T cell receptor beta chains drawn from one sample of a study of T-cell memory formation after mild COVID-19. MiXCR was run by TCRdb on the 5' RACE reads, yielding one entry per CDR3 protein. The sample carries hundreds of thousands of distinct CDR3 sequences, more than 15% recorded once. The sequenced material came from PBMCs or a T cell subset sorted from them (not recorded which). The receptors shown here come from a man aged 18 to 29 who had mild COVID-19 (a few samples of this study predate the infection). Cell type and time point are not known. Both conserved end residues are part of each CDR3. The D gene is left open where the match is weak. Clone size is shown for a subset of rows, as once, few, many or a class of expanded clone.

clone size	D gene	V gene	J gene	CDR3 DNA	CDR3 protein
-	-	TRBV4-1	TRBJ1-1	TGCGCCAGCAGCCAATACGGTGGGAACACTGAAGCTTTCTTT	CASSQYGGNTEAFF
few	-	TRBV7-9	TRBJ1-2	TGTGCCAGCAATAGGGAGAACTATGGCTACACCTTC	CASNRENYGYTF
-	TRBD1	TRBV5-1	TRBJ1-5	TGCGCCAGCAGCTTGGCAGGGGGGACAGGACAGCCCCAGCATTTT	CASSLAGGTGQPQHF
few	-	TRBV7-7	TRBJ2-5	TGTGCTAGCAGCGCCCCGGACAGAGAGACCCAGTACTTC	CASSAPDRETQYF
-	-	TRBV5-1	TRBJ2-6	TGCGCCAGCAGTCCGGGGGGCCCTTCGGGGGCCAACGTCCTGACTTTC	CASSPGGPSGANVLTF
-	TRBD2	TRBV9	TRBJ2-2	TGTGCCAGCAGCGAGGGACTAGCGAACACCGGGGAGCTGTTTTTT	CASSEGLANTGELFF
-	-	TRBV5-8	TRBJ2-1	TGTGCCAGCAGCTTGGCCAGTTACAATGAGCAGTTCTTC	CASSLASYNEQFF
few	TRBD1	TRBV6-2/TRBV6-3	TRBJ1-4	TGTGCCAGCAGTCCGGGACAGACTAATGAAAAACTGTTTTTT	CASSPGQTNEKLFF
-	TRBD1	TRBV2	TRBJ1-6	TGTGCCAGGTCCGGGACAGGGAACAATTCACCCCTCCACTTT	CARSGTGNNSPLHF
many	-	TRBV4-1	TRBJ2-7	TGCGCCAGCAGCCAAGCAGACGGAGGGACCTACGAGCAGTACTTC	CASSQADGGTYEQYF
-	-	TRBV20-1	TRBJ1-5	TGCAGTGCTTTCGACCCGAGGGCCAATCAGCCCCAGCATTTT	CSAFDPRANQPQHF
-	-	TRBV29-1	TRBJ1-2	TGCAGCGTTGAAGATCTCGCAGGGAGGAATGGCTACACCTTC	CSVEDLAGRNGYTF
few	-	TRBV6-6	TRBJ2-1	TGTGCCAGCAGTTTCGGGTCCCAACGGGGTGAGCAGTTCTTC	CASSFGSQRGEQFF
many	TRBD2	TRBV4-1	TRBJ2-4	TGCGCCAGCAGCCACCTAGCGGGGGGGCAAAACATTCAGTACTTC	CASSHLAGGQNIQYF
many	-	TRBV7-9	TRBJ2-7	TGTGCCAGCAGCTTAAGGCAGGCCTTAGCCTACGAGCAGTACTTC	CASSLRQALAYEQYF
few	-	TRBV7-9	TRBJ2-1	TGTGCCAGCAGCCCAGCGTTGGAAGAGCAGTTCTTC	CASSPALEEQFF
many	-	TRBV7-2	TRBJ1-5	TGTGCCAGCAGCTTAACAACTGGGCAGCCCCAGCATTTT	CASSLTTGQPQHF
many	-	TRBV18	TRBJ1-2	TGTGCCAGCTCAGAGGGACGGAGTGGAGGGCGCTATGGCTACACCTTC	CASSEGRSGGRYGYTF
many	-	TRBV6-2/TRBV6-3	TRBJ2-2	TGTGCCAGCAGTCTCGGGACGAGGGACACCGGGGAGCTGTTTTTT	CASSLGTRDTGELFF
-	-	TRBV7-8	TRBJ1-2	TGTGCCAGCGGTTCTAGGGGCTACACCTTC	CASGSRGYTF
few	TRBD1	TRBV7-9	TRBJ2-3	TGTGCCAGCAGCTTATTCACAGGGGTAGATACGCAGTATTTT	CASSLFTGVDTQYF
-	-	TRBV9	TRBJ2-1	TGTGCCAGCAGCGTAGCGGCTAGCGAAGCCTACAATGAGCAGTTCTTC	CASSVAASEAYNEQFF
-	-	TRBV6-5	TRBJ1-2	TGTGCCAGCAATCGCGGGGGCGGCGAACTGCAAAAAGGTGGCTACACCTTC	CASNRGGGELQKGGYTF
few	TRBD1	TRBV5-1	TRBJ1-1	TGCGCCAGCAGCTCCGTACCTGGGACAGTAACTCGTGGCACTGAAGCTTTCTTT	CASSSVPGTVTRGTEAFF
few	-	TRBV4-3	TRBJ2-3	TGCGCCAGCAGCCAGAACATGAGGTCCTCCACAGATACGCAGTATTTT	CASSQNMRSSTDTQYF
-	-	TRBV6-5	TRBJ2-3	TGTGCCAGCCGGCAGGGTTACACCACAGATACGCAGTATTTT	CASRQGYTTDTQYF
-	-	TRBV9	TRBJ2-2	TGTGCCAGCAGCGGGGCCATCAACACCGGGGAGCTGTTTTTT	CASSGAINTGELFF
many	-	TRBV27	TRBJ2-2	TGTGCCAGCAGTACCAATGGGCCGAACACCGGGGAGCTGTTTTTT	CASSTNGPNTGELFF
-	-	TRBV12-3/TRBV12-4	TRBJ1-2	TGTGCCAGCAGTTTCCCCCCTGGCTATGGCTACACCTTC	CASSFPPGYGYTF
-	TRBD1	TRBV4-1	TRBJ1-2	TGCGCCAGCAGCCAGACCGGGACAGCCTATGGCTACACCTTC	CASSQTGTAYGYTF
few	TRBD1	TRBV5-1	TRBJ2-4	TGCGCCAGCAGCCTGGAGACAGGGGGGGCGGGAAACATTCAGTACTTC	CASSLETGGAGNIQYF
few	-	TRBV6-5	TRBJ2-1	TGTGCCAGCGCGCGGGACAGTGCCTACAATGAGCAGTTCTTC	CASARDSAYNEQFF
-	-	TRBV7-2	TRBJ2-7	TGTGCCAGCAGCTCCGGCGTAGGCCCCTACGAGCAGTACTTC	CASSSGVGPYEQYF
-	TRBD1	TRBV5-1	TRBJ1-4	TGCGCCAGCAGCCCGGGGACAGGGGGCAGTGAAAAACTGTTTTTT	CASSPGTGGSEKLFF
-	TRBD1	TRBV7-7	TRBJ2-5	TGTGCTAGCAGCCTGACAGGGCCGGTAGAGACCCAGTACTTC	CASSLTGPVETQYF
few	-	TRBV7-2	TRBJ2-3	TGTGCCAGCAGCTTCCGACAGACCCTCACAGATACGCAGTATTTT	CASSFRQTLTDTQYF
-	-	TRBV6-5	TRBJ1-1	TGTGCCAGCAGTTACTACCGGGACGGGGGAGGTGATGAAGCTTTCTTT	CASSYYRDGGGDEAFF
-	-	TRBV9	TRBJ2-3	TGTGCCAGCAGCCCCCGGGGTGGAGATACGCAGTATTTT	CASSPRGGDTQYF
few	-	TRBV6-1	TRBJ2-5	TGTGCCAGCCTCAGAAGGGGACAAGAGACCCAGTACTTC	CASLRRGQETQYF
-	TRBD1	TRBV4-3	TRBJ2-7	TGCGCCAGCAGCCCAACTCCGGGACAGGGGTCCCCGCAGCAGTACTTC	CASSPTPGQGSPQQYF